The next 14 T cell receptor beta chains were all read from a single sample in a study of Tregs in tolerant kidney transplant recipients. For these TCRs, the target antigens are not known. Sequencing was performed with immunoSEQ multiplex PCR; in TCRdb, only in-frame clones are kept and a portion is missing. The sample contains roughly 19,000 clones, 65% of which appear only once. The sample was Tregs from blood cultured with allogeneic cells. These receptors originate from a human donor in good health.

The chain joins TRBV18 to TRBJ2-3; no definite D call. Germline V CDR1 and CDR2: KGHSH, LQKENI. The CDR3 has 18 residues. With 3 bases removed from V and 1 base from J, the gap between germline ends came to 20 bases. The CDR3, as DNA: TGTGCCAGCTCACCCACTTACGGCCGGGCAGGAGGCACAGATACGCAGTATTTT. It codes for CASSPTYGRAGGTDTQYF.

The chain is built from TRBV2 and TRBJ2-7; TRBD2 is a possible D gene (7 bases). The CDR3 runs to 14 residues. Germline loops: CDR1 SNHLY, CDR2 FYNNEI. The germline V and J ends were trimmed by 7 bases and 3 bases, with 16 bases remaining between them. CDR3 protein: CASKEGGGFYEQYF. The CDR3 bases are TGTGCCAGCAAGGAGGGGGGGGGATTCTACGAGCAGTACTTC.

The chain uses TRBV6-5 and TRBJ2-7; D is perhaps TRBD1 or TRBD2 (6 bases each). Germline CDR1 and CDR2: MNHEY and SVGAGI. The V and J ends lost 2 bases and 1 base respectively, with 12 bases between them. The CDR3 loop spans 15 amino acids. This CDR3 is CASSYEGGLSYEQYF. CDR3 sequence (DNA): TGTGCCAGCAGTTACGAGGGGGGACTGTCCTACGAGCAGTACTTC.

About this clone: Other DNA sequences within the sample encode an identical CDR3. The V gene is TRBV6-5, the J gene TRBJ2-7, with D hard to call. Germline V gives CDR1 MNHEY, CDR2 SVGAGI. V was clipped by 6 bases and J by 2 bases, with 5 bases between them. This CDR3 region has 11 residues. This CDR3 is CASRETYEQYF. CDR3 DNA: TGTGCCAGCAGGGAGACCTACGAGCAGTACTTC.

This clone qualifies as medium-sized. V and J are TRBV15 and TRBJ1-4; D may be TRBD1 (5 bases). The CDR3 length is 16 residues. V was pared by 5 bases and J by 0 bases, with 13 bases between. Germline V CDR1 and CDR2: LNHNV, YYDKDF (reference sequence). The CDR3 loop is CATSLRRGATNEKLFF. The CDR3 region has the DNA TGTGCCACCAGCCTCCGTCGAGGGGCAACTAATGAAAAACTGTTTTTT.

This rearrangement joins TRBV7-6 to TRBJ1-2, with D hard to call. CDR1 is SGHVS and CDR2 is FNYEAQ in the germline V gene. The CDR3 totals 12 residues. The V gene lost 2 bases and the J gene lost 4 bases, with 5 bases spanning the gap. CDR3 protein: CASSLNGYGYTF. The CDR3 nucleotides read TGTGCCAGCAGCTTAAACGGCTATGGCTACACCTTC. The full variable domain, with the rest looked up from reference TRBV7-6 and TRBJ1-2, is GAGVSQSPRYKVTKRGQDVALRCDPISGHVSLYWYRQALGQGPEFLTYFNYEAQQDKSGLPNDRFSAERPEGSISTLTIQRTEQRDSAMYRCASSLNGYGYTFGSGTRLTVV.

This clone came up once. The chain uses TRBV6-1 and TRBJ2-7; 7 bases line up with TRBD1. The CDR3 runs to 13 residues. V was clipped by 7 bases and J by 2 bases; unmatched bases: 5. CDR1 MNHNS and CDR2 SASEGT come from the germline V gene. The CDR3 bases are TGTGCCAGCATGTGGACAGGCCCCTACGAGCAGTACTTC. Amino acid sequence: CASMWTGPYEQYF.

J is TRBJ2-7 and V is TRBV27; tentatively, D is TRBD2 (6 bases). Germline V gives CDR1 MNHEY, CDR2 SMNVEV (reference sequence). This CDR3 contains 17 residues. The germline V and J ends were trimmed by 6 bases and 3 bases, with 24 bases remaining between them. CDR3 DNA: TGTGCCAGCAGGGGCGGGGCAGGGCAAAACTACGGCTACGAGCAGTACTTC. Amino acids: CASRGGAGQNYGYEQYF.

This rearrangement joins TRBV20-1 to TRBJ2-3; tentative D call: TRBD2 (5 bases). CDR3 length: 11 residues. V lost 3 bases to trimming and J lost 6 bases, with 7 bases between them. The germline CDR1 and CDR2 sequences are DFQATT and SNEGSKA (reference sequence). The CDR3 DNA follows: TGCAGTGCTAGGACGGGGGATACGCAGTATTTT. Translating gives CSARTGDTQYF.

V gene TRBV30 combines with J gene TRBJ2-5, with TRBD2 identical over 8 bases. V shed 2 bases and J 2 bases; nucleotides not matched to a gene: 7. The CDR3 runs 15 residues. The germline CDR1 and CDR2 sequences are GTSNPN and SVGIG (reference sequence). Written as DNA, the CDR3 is TGTGCCTGGAGTCGAGGTGGCGGGGGGCAAGAGACCCAGTACTTC. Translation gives CAWSRGGGGQETQYF.

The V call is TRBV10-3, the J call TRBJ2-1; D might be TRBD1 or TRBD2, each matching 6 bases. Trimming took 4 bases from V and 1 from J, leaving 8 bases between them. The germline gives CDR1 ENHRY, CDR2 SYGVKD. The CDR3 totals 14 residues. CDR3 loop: CAISGGASYNEQFF. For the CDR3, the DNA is TGTGCCATCAGTGGGGGGGCTTCCTACAATGAGCAGTTCTTC.

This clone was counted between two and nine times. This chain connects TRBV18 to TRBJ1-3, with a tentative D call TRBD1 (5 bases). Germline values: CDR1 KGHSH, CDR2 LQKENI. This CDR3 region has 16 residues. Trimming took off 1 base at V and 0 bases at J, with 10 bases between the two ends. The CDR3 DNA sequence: TGTGCCAGCTCACCACAGAGGGACGGCTCTGGAAACACCATATATTTT. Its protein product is CASSPQRDGSGNTIYF.

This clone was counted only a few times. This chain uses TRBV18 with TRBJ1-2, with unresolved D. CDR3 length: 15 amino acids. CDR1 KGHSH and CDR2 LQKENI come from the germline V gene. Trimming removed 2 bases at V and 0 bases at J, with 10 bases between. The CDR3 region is CASSPAGAANYGYTF. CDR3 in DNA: TGTGCCAGCTCACCAGCCGGAGCCGCTAACTATGGCTACACCTTC.

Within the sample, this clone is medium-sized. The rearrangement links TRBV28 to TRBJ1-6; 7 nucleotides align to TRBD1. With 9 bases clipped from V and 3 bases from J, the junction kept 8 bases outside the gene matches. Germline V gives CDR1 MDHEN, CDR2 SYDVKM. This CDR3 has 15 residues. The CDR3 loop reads CASTSQGLYNSPLHF. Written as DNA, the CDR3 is TGTGCCAGTACATCACAGGGGCTCTATAATTCACCCCTCCACTTT.